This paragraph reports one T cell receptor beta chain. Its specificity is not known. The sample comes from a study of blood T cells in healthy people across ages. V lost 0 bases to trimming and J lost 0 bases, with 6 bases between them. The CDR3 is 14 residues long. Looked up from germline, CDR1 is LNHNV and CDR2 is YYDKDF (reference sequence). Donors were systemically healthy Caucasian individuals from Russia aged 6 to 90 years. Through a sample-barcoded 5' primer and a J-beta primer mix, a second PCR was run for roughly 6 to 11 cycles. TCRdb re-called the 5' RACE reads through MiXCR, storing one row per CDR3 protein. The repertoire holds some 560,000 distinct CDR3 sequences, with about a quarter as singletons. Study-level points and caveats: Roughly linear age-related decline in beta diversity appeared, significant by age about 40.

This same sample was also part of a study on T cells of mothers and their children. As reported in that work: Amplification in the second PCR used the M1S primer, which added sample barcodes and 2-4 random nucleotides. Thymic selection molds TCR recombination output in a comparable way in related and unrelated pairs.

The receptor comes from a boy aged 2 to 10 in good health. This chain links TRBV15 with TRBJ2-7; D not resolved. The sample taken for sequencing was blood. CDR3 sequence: CATSREGISYEQYF. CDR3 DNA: TGTGCCACCAGCAGAGAGGGGATCTCCTACGAGCAGTACTTC.